These 12 T cell receptor beta chains were all obtained from the same sample, sequenced in a study of blood T cells in healthy people across ages. For the second PCR, which ran for about 6 to 12 cycles, a sample-barcoded 5' primer and a J-beta primer mix were used. Each CDR3 protein gets one entry after TCRdb re-called the 5' RACE reads with MiXCR. The sample has roughly 1,300,000 distinct CDR3 sequences; almost 60% are singletons. The sample was blood. The receptors originated from a man younger than 35 in good health.

The table lists this clonotype with a few counts. The V call is TRBV20-1, the J call TRBJ1-6; D gene unclear. Germline-derived CDR1 and CDR2 are DFQATT and SNEGSKA (reference sequence). The CDR3 has 13 residues. V was trimmed by 5 bases and J by 7 bases, leaving 12 bases between them. The CDR3 DNA sequence: TGCAGTGCTCCGGCTTCATTAAATTCACCCCTCCACTTT. This encodes CSAPASLNSPLHF.

V usage is TRBV2 and J usage is TRBJ1-1; no clear D. Germline CDR1 and CDR2: SNHLY and FYNNEI. The CDR3 is 15 amino acids. V was cut by 6 bases and J by 1 base, with 15 bases left in between. The CDR3 is CASRVSRFTNTEAFF. In DNA form, the CDR3 reads TGTGCCAGCAGAGTATCCAGGTTTACGAACACTGAAGCTTTCTTT.

This rearrangement joins TRBV7-2 to TRBJ2-2; perhaps TRBD2 as D (6 bases). There are 16 residues in the CDR3. Germline CDR1 SGHTA, CDR2 FQGNSA. V was shortened by 5 bases and J by 5 bases, with 18 bases between the two germline ends. The CDR3 reads CASSPPGGSLTGELFF. The CDR3 DNA reads TGTGCCAGCAGCCCGCCTGGGGGGAGCCTGACCGGGGAGCTGTTTTTT.

This chain uses TRBV7-2 with TRBJ2-3; D not certain. Germline V gene data show CDR1 as SGHTA and CDR2 as FQGNSA. This CDR3 comprises 13 residues. V lost 2 bases, J lost 6 bases, and 9 bases lay in between. The CDR3 DNA reads TGTGCCAGCAGCTTAATTCGAGGCGATACGCAGTATTTT. It codes for CASSLIRGDTQYF.

The rearrangement links TRBV2 to TRBJ2-1, with 15 positions matching TRBD2. V dropped 7 bases and J dropped 7; count of bases not matched to a gene: 8. The CDR3 totals 16 residues. The germline V gene encodes CDR1 SNHLY and CDR2 FYNNEI. The CDR3 nucleotides are TGTGCCAGCAACGGACTAGCGGGAGGGCGGGTTAATGAGCAGTTCTTC. This sequence encodes CASNGLAGGRVNEQFF.

V usage is TRBV7-2 and J usage is TRBJ2-1, with D perhaps matching TRBD1 (6 bases). Looked up from germline, CDR1 is SGHTA and CDR2 is FQGNSA. The CDR3 is made up of 16 amino acids. V lost 5 bases and J 1 base, leaving 15 bases between the germline ends. The CDR3 region is CASSPPTGQSYNEQFF. The DNA of the CDR3 is TGTGCCAGCAGCCCCCCGACAGGCCAATCCTACAATGAGCAGTTCTTC.

V gene TRBV7-2 combines with J gene TRBJ2-4, with D hard to call. The ends were cut back, 2 bases at V and 4 bases at J, with 3 bases in the middle. CDR3 length: 12 amino acids. Germline V gene data show CDR1 as SGHTA and CDR2 as FQGNSA. CDR3 nucleotide sequence: TGTGCCAGCAGCTTACCTAAAAACATTCAGTACTTC. Translating it yields CASSLPKNIQYF.

To note about this clonotype: At one end, the junction sequence differs from germline, possibly due to a read error. The chain combines TRBV20-1 with TRBJ2-1; D gene uncertain. Germline CDR1 and CDR2: DFQATT and SNEGSKA (reference sequence). The CDR3 length is 12 residues. The CDR3 sequence: CSARVLYKEQFF. CDR3 sequence (DNA): TGCAGTGCTAGAGTACTCTACAAGGAGCAGTTCTTC.

The V call is TRBV7-2, the J call TRBJ2-1; TRBD2 is a possible D gene (5 bases). Between the trimmed V and J ends, which lost 4 bases and 6 bases, there was a span of 13 bases. The CDR3 contains 14 residues. Per the germline V gene, CDR1 is SGHTA and CDR2 is FQGNSA. CDR3 region: CASSSPPGSNEQFF. In DNA, the CDR3 is TGTGCCAGCAGCTCCCCGCCGGGGTCCAATGAGCAGTTCTTC. The full variable domain, in which reference TRBV7-2 and TRBJ2-1 provide the parts outside the CDR3, is GAGVSQSPSNKVTEKGKDVELRCDPISGHTALYWYRQSLGQGLEFLIYFQGNSAPDKSGLPSDRFSAERTGGSVSTLTIQRTQQEDSAVYLCASSSPPGSNEQFFGPGTRLTVL.

The chain links TRBV11-2 to TRBJ2-1, with D tentatively TRBD1 (5 bases). Per germline, CDR1 SGHAT and CDR2 FQNNGV. The CDR3 spans 15 residues. Trimming took 7 bases from V and 4 from J, leaving 17 bases between them. In DNA, the CDR3 is TGTGCCAGCACTCCAACCCGACAGAGTTACAATGAGCAGTTCTTC. It is translated as CASTPTRQSYNEQFF.

J is TRBJ2-1 and V is TRBV4-1; 9 bases are shared with TRBD2. The J segment lost 8 bases and the V segment lost 2 bases, leaving 10 bases of the junction unmatched. The CDR3 has 16 amino acids. The germline V gene encodes CDR1 MGHRA and CDR2 YSYEKL. As DNA, the CDR3 is TGCGCCAGCAGCCAAATTTTAGCGGGAGATTTGGATGAGCAGTTCTTC. Translated, it gives CASSQILAGDLDEQFF.

The CDR3 coding sequence is TGTGCCAGCAGCAACCAGGGGGCAATGGCTGAAGCTTTCTTT. Translated, it gives CASSNQGAMAEAFF. The V and J genes are TRBV6-5 and TRBJ1-1; 8 bases agree with TRBD1. The CDR3 length is 14 residues. The V gene's germline CDR1 is MNHEY and CDR2 SVGAGI. Losses at the gene ends were 6 bases for V and 6 bases for J; bases not matched to a gene: 9.